A single sample gave rise to the 22 T cell receptor beta chains below, sequenced in a study of shared clonotypes between healthy human individuals. Clones were sequenced by immunoSEQ multiplex PCR, and TCRdb holds only the in-frame ones, with some missing. The repertoire consists of about 1 million clones, with around 76% occurring once and the leading ten covering 1.4% to 1.5%. Sequences were obtained from memory CD4+ T cells sorted from blood. Regarding subset: CD45RA-negative fraction. The source is a man younger than 30 in good health.

V is TRBV11-2 and J is TRBJ1-2; the D gene is possibly TRBD1 (5 bases). The CDR3 has 14 residues. Germline V CDR1 and CDR2: SGHAT, FQNNGV. Trimming pared 5 bases from V and 8 bases from J, leaving 18 bases between. This chain's CDR3 is CASSPTVVKLGYTF. DNA of the CDR3: TGTGCCAGCAGCCCGACAGTAGTAAAACTCGGCTACACCTTC.

V gene TRBV10-2 combines with J gene TRBJ2-7; 9 bases agree with TRBD1. Germline V gene lookup returns CDR1 WSHSY and CDR2 SAAADI. V lost 7 bases and J lost 7; bases outside the gene matches: 14. The CDR3 length is 15 residues. DNA of the CDR3: TGCGCCAGCAACCCTGGGGGGACAGGGAAAGGGGAGCAGTACTTC. This gives the protein CASNPGGTGKGEQYF.

This clone was picked up one time. The rearrangement joins TRBV10-3 to TRBJ2-3, with D possibly being TRBD1 (6 bases). V was trimmed by 6 bases and J by 1 base, leaving 23 bases between them. Germline loops: CDR1 ENHRY, CDR2 SYGVKD. This CDR3 is 18 amino acids long. CDR3 residues: CAIRGGQGVSQGTDTQYF. The CDR3 DNA sequence: TGTGCCATCAGAGGGGGTCAGGGCGTGAGTCAGGGCACAGATACGCAGTATTTT.

V is TRBV29-1 and J is TRBJ2-7; TRBD1 agrees at 10 bases. The germline CDR1 and CDR2 sequences are SQVTM and ANQGSEA. There are 13 residues in the CDR3. Trimming cost V 5 bases and J 3 bases; bases outside gene matches: 4. CDR3 nucleotide sequence: TGCAGCGTTCGGGGGACAGGGGTCTACGAGCAGTACTTC. Its protein is CSVRGTGVYEQYF.

The chain combines TRBV30 with TRBJ2-1, with D perhaps being TRBD1 or TRBD2 (5 bases each). The CDR3 is 20 amino acids. The germline V gene has CDR1 GTSNPN and CDR2 SVGIG (reference sequence). The germline V and J ends were trimmed by 3 bases and 1 base, with 28 bases remaining between them. The CDR3 reads CAWRVFLGDPSSSSYNEQFF. The DNA for the CDR3 is TGTGCCTGGAGGGTCTTCCTCGGGGACCCCTCTTCTTCGTCCTACAATGAGCAGTTCTTC.

The chain recombines TRBV18 with TRBJ1-6; D not resolved. V was pared by 6 bases and J by 5 bases, with 17 bases between. This CDR3 spans 16 amino acids. CDR1 and CDR2 (germline): KGHSH, LQKENI. CDR3: CASSSNGGFNNSPLHF. The DNA of the CDR3 is TGTGCCAGCTCGTCGAACGGCGGCTTTAATAATTCACCCCTCCACTTT.

As for this clone: Additional DNA sequences in this sample encode the identical CDR3. This chain joins TRBV7-3 and TRBJ2-1; TRBD2 aligns across 9 bases. CDR1 is SGHTA and CDR2 is FQGTGA in the germline V gene. V shed 5 bases and J 5 bases; nucleotides not matched to a gene: 4. The CDR3 contains 14 residues. The CDR3 sequence: CASSPGLANNEQFF. CDR3 nucleotides: TGTGCCAGCAGCCCGGGACTAGCTAACAATGAGCAGTTCTTC.

This chain joins TRBV5-1 and TRBJ2-3; possibly TRBD1 for D (5 bases). Germline V gene data show CDR1 as SGHRS and CDR2 as YFSETQ. The CDR3 spans 14 residues. V gave up 4 bases and J gave up 4 bases, with 13 bases separating them. CDR3 nucleotides: TGCGCCAGCAGCCATCAGGGAAACCCAGATACGCAGTATTTT. The encoded protein is CASSHQGNPDTQYF. Drawing the rest from reference TRBV5-1 and TRBJ2-3, the complete variable domain is KAGVTQTPRYLIKTRGQQVTLSCSPISGHRSVSWYQQTPGQGLQFLFEYFSETQRNKGNFPGRFSGRQFSNSRSEMNVSTLELGDSALYLCASSHQGNPDTQYFGPGTRLTVL.

Worth noting for this clone: It may be a read error: a sequence one base away is much more abundant. Different DNA sequences within this sample yield the same CDR3. CDR3 amino acids: CASSGQSGADTQYF. CDR3 nucleotide sequence: TGTGCCAGCAGTGGGCAGTCTGGGGCAGATACGCAGTATTTT. The chain carries TRBV6-1 and TRBJ2-3; no definite D call. Germline CDR1 is MNHNS and CDR2 is SASEGT. The CDR3 length is 14 residues. Trimming took off 4 bases at V and 4 bases at J, with 12 bases between the two ends.

The genes are TRBV29-1 and TRBJ2-6, with a possible D match to TRBD1 (5 bases). The CDR3 loop spans 14 amino acids. The germline V and J ends were trimmed by 5 bases and 0 bases, with 8 bases remaining between them. The V gene's germline CDR1 is SQVTM and CDR2 ANQGSEA. The CDR3 here is CSVLDSSGANVLTF. DNA of the CDR3: TGCAGCGTTCTAGACAGCTCTGGGGCCAACGTCCTGACTTTC.

The chain uses TRBV5-4 and TRBJ1-4; 7 bases are shared with TRBD1. This CDR3 has 14 amino acids. Germline-derived CDR1 and CDR2 are SGHNT and YYREEE (reference sequence). The V and J ends lost 4 bases and 2 bases, in that order; junction bases with no gene match: 2. The chain's CDR3 is CASSVTGTNEKLFF. Here the CDR3 DNA reads TGTGCCAGCAGCGTGACAGGGACTAATGAAAAACTGTTTTTT.

This chain uses TRBV21-1 with TRBJ2-3; no DNA check was done on the table's D call, TRBD2. TRBV21-1 is deemed a pseudogene. The CDR3 is made up of 13 amino acids. The DNA of the CDR3 is TGTGCCGCCTTGGAGGGTAGCACAGATACGCAGTATTTT. Protein: CAALEGSTDTQYF.

The chain combines TRBV2 with TRBJ1-2, with TRBD1 matching 9 bases. CDR3 length equals 13 residues. The germline gives CDR1 SNHLY, CDR2 FYNNEI. The trim removed 7 bases at V and 4 bases at J, leaving 4 bases unmatched. Written as DNA, the CDR3 is TGTGCCAGCAATCAGGACAGGGGCTATGGCTACACCTTC. Encoded protein: CASNQDRGYGYTF.

The chain couples TRBV7-3 to TRBJ1-6; D remains ambiguous. Germline CDR1 and CDR2: SGHTA and FQGTGA. CDR3 length: 15 residues. V was shortened by 1 base and J by 9 bases, with 13 bases between the two germline ends. CDR3 amino acids: CASSLMPGMVSPLHF. The DNA of the CDR3 is TGTGCCAGCAGCTTAATGCCGGGAATGGTTTCACCCCTCCACTTT.

The chain carries TRBV11-2 and TRBJ2-7, with a possible D match to TRBD2 (6 bases). The germline V and J ends were trimmed by 1 base and 4 bases, with 23 bases remaining between them. The CDR3 length is 18 residues. Germline V gene sequence: CDR1 SGHAT, CDR2 FQNNGV. The CDR3 bases are TGTGCCAGCAGCTTAGGAAGGCATGGAAGGATTCGGGGGTACGAGCAGTACTTC. It translates to CASSLGRHGRIRGYEQYF.

The chain couples TRBV27 to TRBJ2-3, with 8 bases aligning to TRBD1. CDR3 size: 12 residues. The trim removed 5 bases at V and 8 bases at J, leaving 3 bases unmatched. Looked up from germline, CDR1 is MNHEY and CDR2 is SMNVEV (reference sequence). CDR3 DNA: TGTGCCAGCAGTCGAGGACAGGGTACGCAGTATTTT. The encoded protein is CASSRGQGTQYF.

The J gene is TRBJ2-7, the V gene TRBV12-2. TRBV12-2 is a recognized pseudogene. The CDR3 contains 16 residues. CDR3 amino acids: CASRSNYRAHSYEQYF. The DNA for the CDR3 is TGTGCAAGTCGCTCAAACTATCGGGCCCACTCCTACGAGCAGTACTTC.

J is TRBJ2-3 and V is TRBV7-2, with 8 bases identical to TRBD1. CDR3 size: 16 residues. The V gene end was trimmed by 5 bases and the J gene end by 2 bases; junction bases not matched to a gene: 9. Germline CDR1 and CDR2: SGHTA and FQGNSA. Here the CDR3 DNA reads TGTGCCAGCAGCCTCAGACAGGGGACTTACACAGATACGCAGTATTTT. Translation gives CASSLRQGTYTDTQYF.

In this sample, this clone turned up many times. The sample has other DNA sequences that encode this CDR3 too. This chain uses TRBV5-1 with TRBJ2-7; 7 nucleotides agree with TRBD2. V trimming: 6 bases; J trimming: 0 bases; junction bases outside the gene matches: 15. The CDR3 runs to 17 residues. The germline V gene has CDR1 SGHRS and CDR2 YFSETQ. The CDR3: CASKERGGPLVSYEQYF. CDR3 coding DNA: TGCGCCAGCAAGGAGCGGGGTGGACCACTAGTCTCCTACGAGCAGTACTTC. Complete variable domain (other parts from reference TRBV5-1 and TRBJ2-7): KAGVTQTPRYLIKTRGQQVTLSCSPISGHRSVSWYQQTPGQGLQFLFEYFSETQRNKGNFPGRFSGRQFSNSRSEMNVSTLELGDSALYLCASKERGGPLVSYEQYFGPGTRLTVT.

The chain combines TRBV5-1 with TRBJ1-2; TRBD1 is a possible D gene (5 bases). The CDR3 spans 14 residues. The V and J ends lost 9 bases and 2 bases respectively, with 17 bases between them. The germline V gene encodes CDR1 SGHRS and CDR2 YFSETQ. CDR3 DNA: TGCGCCACCACCCGGGGGGGTGAAAACTATGGCTACACCTTC. Amino acid sequence: CATTRGGENYGYTF.

J is TRBJ2-5 and V is TRBV27; 9 bases are shared with TRBD1. Germline values: CDR1 MNHEY, CDR2 SMNVEV (reference sequence). This CDR3 spans 13 amino acids. The J segment lost 7 bases and the V segment lost 7 bases, leaving 7 bases of the junction unmatched. CDR3 protein: CASTPTGGGTQYF. The CDR3 DNA reads as TGTGCCAGCACCCCGACAGGGGGGGGGACCCAGTACTTC.

A note on this clone: It may be a read error: a sequence one base away is much more abundant. This chain joins TRBV28 and TRBJ2-1; no definite D call. V shed 5 bases and J shed 5 bases, with 4 bases lying between them. The CDR3 spans 11 residues. Germline values: CDR1 MDHEN, CDR2 SYDVKM. CDR3 bases: TGTGCCAGCAGTGGAAACAATGAGCAGTTCTTC. It translates to CASSGNNEQFF.